These 29 T cell receptor beta chains came from one sample sequenced in a study of T-cell reconstitution after alpha-beta-depleted transplantation in children. Unique molecular identifiers were used to barcode this TCRbeta library. Via MiXCR, TCRdb re-called the PCR reads, giving one row per CDR3 protein. Of 670,000 or so distinct CDR3 sequences detected, roughly 14% appear once; the ten largest clones hold 0.79%. Here the sequenced sample was PBMCs, taken before TCRalphabeta/CD19-depleted stem cell transplant. Receptor source: a girl aged 2-10 years with congenital amegakaryocytic thrombocytopenia, due to receive a stem cell transplant.

In its sample, this clonotype was seen a few times. This CDR3 reads CASWLAGNNEQFF. CDR3 nucleotide sequence: TGTGCCAGTTGGCTAGCGGGAAACAATGAGCAGTTCTTC. The gene calls are TRBV19 and TRBJ2-1, with 9 bases lining up with TRBD2. Germline values: CDR1 LNHDA, CDR2 SQIVND (reference sequence). The V segment lost 8 bases and the J segment 5 bases; nucleotides outside the gene matches: 4. The CDR3 runs to 13 residues.

This clonotype was seen a few times. The chain is built from TRBV15 and TRBJ2-1; TRBD2 aligns across 9 bases. Looked up from germline, CDR1 is LNHNV and CDR2 is YYDKDF (reference sequence). CDR3 length equals 16 residues. Trimming removed 0 bases from V and 7 bases from J; junction bases left unmatched: 7. The CDR3 is CATSREVAGAQNEQFF. DNA for the CDR3: TGTGCCACCAGCAGAGAGGTAGCGGGAGCTCAAAATGAGCAGTTCTTC.

The chain joins TRBV29-1 to TRBJ1-1; D ambiguous. Germline V gene lookup returns CDR1 SQVTM and CDR2 ANQGSEA. The CDR3 runs to 10 residues. Trimming took 3 bases from V and 11 from J, leaving 10 bases between them. The CDR3 DNA sequence: TGCAGCGTTGATTTTCGCGGGGCTTTCTTT. Its translation: CSVDFRGAFF.

This clonotype came up many times. This chain links TRBV20-1 with TRBJ2-3; 8 bases match TRBD2. Germline CDR1 DFQATT, CDR2 SNEGSKA (reference sequence). The V and J ends lost 6 bases and 4 bases, in that order; junction bases with no gene match: 15. The CDR3 has 16 residues. This CDR3 is CSATPMKREYSDTQYF. In nucleotides, the CDR3 is TGCAGTGCGACCCCAATGAAGCGGGAGTATTCAGATACGCAGTATTTT.

The table lists this clonotype with many counts. The rearrangement uses TRBV20-1 and TRBJ2-5; TRBD2 matches 8 bases. The CDR3 is made up of 15 amino acids. J gave up 0 bases and V 2 bases, and 5 bases lay outside the gene matches. Germline CDR1 DFQATT, CDR2 SNEGSKA (reference sequence). CDR3 in amino acids: CSARLSGGYQETQYF. The CDR3 DNA reads as TGCAGTGCTAGATTGTCGGGAGGGTACCAAGAGACCCAGTACTTC.

This clonotype was counted between two and nine times. The V and J genes are TRBV5-5 and TRBJ2-5; 10 bases align to TRBD2. CDR1 and CDR2 from the germline V gene are SGHKS and YYEKEE (reference sequence). The V gene end was trimmed by 4 bases and the J gene end by 2 bases; junction bases not matched to a gene: 5. The CDR3 spans 15 residues. CDR3 loop: CASSLGTSVQETQYF. CDR3 in DNA: TGTGCCAGCAGCCTAGGGACTAGCGTACAAGAGACCCAGTACTTC.

This clonotype has only a few counts. An end of the junction differs from the germline gene, which may be a read error. The V gene is TRBV20-1, the J gene TRBJ1-6; TRBD1 is a possible D gene (5 bases). This CDR3 has 17 residues. The germline V gene has CDR1 DFQATT and CDR2 SNEGSKA (reference sequence). The CDR3 DNA follows: TGCTGTGCTAGAGATCGGGGCACAGAGGGTTATAATTCACCCCTCCACTTT. Translated: CCARDRGTEGYNSPLHF.

This clonotype turned up a few times. The DNA of the CDR3 is TGCAGTGCTAGAGATCTCCTACCACAGGGGAATCAGCCCCAGCATTTT. Translated: CSARDLLPQGNQPQHF. The rearrangement links TRBV20-1 to TRBJ1-5; 7 nucleotides match TRBD1. The germline V gene encodes CDR1 DFQATT and CDR2 SNEGSKA (reference sequence). The CDR3 is made up of 16 amino acids. The V gene end was trimmed by 0 bases and the J gene end by 4 bases; junction bases not matched to a gene: 9.

This clonotype has ten or more counts. This chain uses TRBV29-1 with TRBJ2-2, with D maybe TRBD1 (6 bases). This CDR3 comprises 13 residues. V lost 8 bases and J lost 1, with 11 bases in between. CDR1 and CDR2 from the germline V gene are SQVTM and ANQGSEA. The CDR3 loop reads CSPGQKNTGELFF. CDR3 DNA sequence: TGCAGCCCCGGACAGAAGAACACCGGGGAGCTGTTTTTT.

The rearrangement joins TRBV20-1 to TRBJ2-3, with D perhaps matching TRBD2 (5 bases). Germline values: CDR1 DFQATT, CDR2 SNEGSKA (reference sequence). This CDR3 has 15 amino acids. V was cut by 6 bases and J by 6 bases, with 22 bases left in between. The CDR3 loop reads CSATVLDPILDTQYF. CDR3 in DNA: TGCAGTGCGACGGTACTAGACCCCATTTTGGATACGCAGTATTTT.

This clonotype was recorded many times. This chain connects TRBV5-1 to TRBJ2-3, with 12 bases that match TRBD2. The ends lost 4 bases at V and 3 bases at J; junction bases unmatched: 21. CDR1 is SGHRS and CDR2 is YFSETQ in the germline V gene. This CDR3 is built from 21 residues. CDR3 sequence: CASSRREFSIATSGRTDTQYF. In DNA form, the CDR3 reads TGCGCCAGCAGCCGACGCGAATTCTCCATAGCGACTAGCGGGAGAACAGATACGCAGTATTTT.

This clonotype was recorded at least ten times. This CDR3 is CASSQTVTSGNYEQYF. The CDR3 nucleotides read TGTGCCAGCAGCCAAACAGTTACTAGCGGGAACTACGAGCAGTACTTC. This chain uses TRBV7-9 with TRBJ2-7; 10 bases fit TRBD2. Germline V gene sequence: CDR1 SEHNR, CDR2 FQNEAQ (reference sequence). Trimming removed 5 bases from V and 3 bases from J; junction bases left unmatched: 10. This CDR3 contains 16 residues. The full variable domain, with the rest looked up from reference TRBV7-9 and TRBJ2-7, is DTGVSQNPRHKITKRGQNVTFRCDPISEHNRLYWYRQTLGQGPEFLTYFQNEAQLEKSRLLSDRFSAERPKGSFSTLEIQRTEQGDSAMYLCASSQTVTSGNYEQYFGPGTRLTVT.

The gene calls are TRBV2 and TRBJ2-1; D uncertain. This CDR3 spans 15 amino acids. Trimming removed 7 bases at V and 0 bases at J, with 13 bases between. In germline, CDR1 is SNHLY, CDR2 FYNNEI. This chain's CDR3 is CASKGFEDSYNEQFF. The DNA of the CDR3 is TGTGCCAGCAAAGGGTTTGAGGACTCCTACAATGAGCAGTTCTTC. Full variable domain (remainder filled in from reference TRBV2 and TRBJ2-1): EPEVTQTPSHQVTQMGQEVILRCVPISNHLYFYWYRQILGQKVEFLVSFYNNEISEKSEIFDDQFSVERPDGSNFTLKIRSTKLEDSAMYFCASKGFEDSYNEQFFGPGTRLTVL.

On this clonotype: One junction end does not reproduce the germline sequence, and a read error may be involved. This chain uses TRBV10-3 with TRBJ2-7; TRBD2 matches at 9 bases. CDR3 length: 16 amino acids. CDR1 and CDR2 (germline): ENHRY, SYGVKD. CDR3 protein: CAISKSTERGVYEQYF. The CDR3 coding sequence is TGTGCCATCAGTAAGTCCACGGAGCGGGGGGTCTACGAGCAGTACTTC.

This clonotype came up a few times. The V gene is TRBV29-1, the J gene TRBJ2-3; no clear D. Trimming pared 3 bases from V and 4 bases from J, leaving 14 bases between. This CDR3 comprises 14 residues. Per the germline V gene, CDR1 is SQVTM and CDR2 is ANQGSEA. CDR3 amino acids: CSVEGDGIADTQYF. The DNA of the CDR3 is TGCAGCGTTGAGGGTGATGGGATCGCAGATACGCAGTATTTT.

This chain uses TRBV25-1 with TRBJ1-3, with 10 bases lining up with TRBD1. Germline values: CDR1 MGHDK, CDR2 SYGVNS. Trimming took 5 bases from V and 0 from J; bases not matched to a gene: 19. The CDR3 consists of 21 residues. The CDR3 region is CASSPSFGTGAPIFSGNTIYF. DNA for the CDR3: TGTGCCAGCAGTCCTTCGTTCGGGACAGGGGCCCCTATATTCTCTGGAAACACCATATATTTT. Together with reference TRBV25-1 and TRBJ1-3, the CDR3 gives the full variable domain: EADIYQTPRYLVIGTGKKITLECSQTMGHDKMYWYQQDPGMELHLIHYSYGVNSTEKGDLSSESTVSRIRTEHFPLTLESARPSHTSQYLCASSPSFGTGAPIFSGNTIYFGEGSWLTVV.

Many counts were recorded for this clonotype. The gene calls are TRBV5-1 and TRBJ1-4; D is unclear. This CDR3 has 14 amino acids. Germline V gives CDR1 SGHRS, CDR2 YFSETQ. Trimming shortened V by 0 bases and J by 5 bases, and 8 bases separated the two germline ends. CDR3 sequence (DNA): TGCGCCAGCAGCTTGGGGCAGAAGAATGAAAAACTGTTTTTT. Amino acid sequence: CASSLGQKNEKLFF.

This clonotype has at least ten counts. CDR3 nucleotide sequence: TGTGCCACCAGCAGAGGAGACAGGCGATCCTCCTACAATGAGCAGTTCTTC. Encoded protein: CATSRGDRRSSYNEQFF. The chain joins TRBV15 to TRBJ2-1, with D possibly matching TRBD1 (6 bases). Germline CDR1 is LNHNV and CDR2 is YYDKDF (reference sequence). This CDR3 is built from 17 residues. V lost 1 base and J 0 bases, leaving 13 bases between the germline ends.

In this sample, this clonotype turned up many times. This chain links TRBV20-1 with TRBJ2-7, with no clear D. The CDR3 totals 13 residues. Germline CDR1 and CDR2: DFQATT and SNEGSKA (reference sequence). Between the trimmed V and J ends, which lost 4 bases and 4 bases, there was a span of 14 bases. CDR3 sequence: CSATPSMVYEQYF. The CDR3 coding sequence is TGCAGTGCTACTCCCTCCATGGTATACGAGCAGTACTTC.

Regarding this clonotype: A much larger clone lies one base from this, so it may be a read error. The chain employs TRBV5-1 and TRBJ2-1; D remains unclear. Germline V lookup: CDR1 SGHRS, CDR2 YFSETQ. CDR3 size: 14 residues. Trimming took off 0 bases at V and 3 bases at J, with 7 bases between the two ends. This CDR3 is CASSLVTYYNEQFF. Written as DNA, the CDR3 is TGCGCCAGCAGCTTGGTAACCTACTACAATGAGCAGTTCTTC.

This clonotype was seen many times. This rearrangement joins TRBV29-1 to TRBJ2-2, with 7 bases fitting TRBD1. This CDR3 has 16 amino acids. V lost 1 base, J lost 1 base, and 6 bases stayed unmatched. Germline values: CDR1 SQVTM, CDR2 ANQGSEA. The chain's CDR3 is CSVEAKRTGNTGELFF. CDR3 DNA: TGCAGCGTTGAAGCGAAAAGGACAGGGAACACCGGGGAGCTGTTTTTT.

The chain couples TRBV7-2 to TRBJ2-3, with TRBD2 identical over 11 bases. V trimming: 5 bases; J trimming: 0 bases; junction bases outside the gene matches: 7. From germline, CDR1 is SGHTA and CDR2 FQGNSA. The CDR3 spans 17 residues. Here the CDR3 reads CASSRGSGRGSTDTQYF. The CDR3, as DNA: TGTGCCAGCAGCAGGGGTAGCGGGAGGGGGAGCACAGATACGCAGTATTTT.

The sample holds many counts of this clonotype. This chain connects TRBV12-3 or TRBV12-4 to TRBJ2-5, with D hard to call. Trimming took off 5 bases at V and 5 bases at J, with 6 bases between the two ends. The length of the CDR3 is 11 residues. CDR3 in amino acids: CASSARETQYF. The CDR3 DNA reads as TGTGCCAGCAGTGCCCGGGAGACCCAGTACTTC.

Ten or more counts support this clonotype. The genes are TRBV20-1 and TRBJ2-5; D not certain. The CDR3 consists of 12 residues. Germline V CDR1 and CDR2: DFQATT, SNEGSKA (reference sequence). V lost 6 bases and J 7 bases, leaving 15 bases between the germline ends. CDR3 residues: CSAYRFVGTQYF. The DNA for the CDR3 is TGCAGTGCCTACCGTTTTGTGGGGACCCAGTACTTC.

V gene TRBV7-8 combines with J gene TRBJ1-1; the D is unclear. Germline V gene data show CDR1 as SGHVS and CDR2 as FQNEAQ. The germline V and J ends were trimmed by 5 bases and 2 bases, with 18 bases remaining between them. This CDR3 is built from 16 residues. The CDR3 nucleotides read TGTGCCAGCAGCCCCGGGCCTAGCATGATTAACACTGAAGCTTTCTTT. It translates to CASSPGPSMINTEAFF.

Ten or more counts support this clonotype. The chain couples TRBV24-1 to TRBJ2-1; D not resolved. Trimming took 2 bases from V and 0 from J, leaving 7 bases between them. The length of the CDR3 is 15 residues. From germline, CDR1 is KGHDR and CDR2 SFDVKD. In nucleotides, the CDR3 is TGTGCCACCAGTGATTCCGGTTACTCCTACAATGAGCAGTTCTTC. The encoded protein is CATSDSGYSYNEQFF.

V is TRBV20-1 and J is TRBJ2-3; 7 nucleotides agree with TRBD2. The CDR3 is made up of 13 amino acids. Germline V gives CDR1 DFQATT, CDR2 SNEGSKA (reference sequence). V shed 7 bases, J shed 4 bases, and the junction held 8 bases outside the gene matches. The CDR3 coding sequence is TGCAGTGGGAGGACTAGTCGGCCAGATACGCAGTATTTT. Amino acid sequence: CSGRTSRPDTQYF.

This clonotype was counted ten times or more. The CDR3 loop reads CSARWDDTYEQYF. DNA for the CDR3: TGCAGTGCTAGATGGGACGATACCTACGAGCAGTACTTC. The rearrangement joins TRBV20-1 to TRBJ2-7; D is possibly TRBD1 or TRBD2 (5 bases each). V was trimmed by 2 bases and J by 2 bases, leaving 10 bases between them. Germline loops: CDR1 DFQATT, CDR2 SNEGSKA (reference sequence). This CDR3 has 13 amino acids.

This sequence joins TRBV5-1 and TRBJ2-5; 9 positions agree with TRBD2. The length of the CDR3 is 16 residues. Per the germline V gene, CDR1 is SGHRS and CDR2 is YFSETQ. Trimming removed 4 bases from V and 5 bases from J; junction bases left unmatched: 12. CDR3 sequence reads: CASSDSGSHLGETQYF. CDR3 DNA: TGCGCCAGCAGCGATAGCGGGAGTCATCTAGGGGAGACCCAGTACTTC.